Only one count was recorded for the clone carrying this TCR beta chain. The antigen is undetermined. The data derive from a study of shared clonotypes between healthy human individuals. The donor cohort consisted entirely of Caucasian adults residing in Nashville, Tennessee. The V and J ends lost 4 bases and 7 bases, in that order; junction bases with no gene match: 5. Germline CDR1 LNHDA, CDR2 SQIVND (reference sequence). The CDR3 length is 15 residues. Findings and caveats of the study: Estimated clonotype richness was generally higher in naive than memory subsets.

Assay execution proceeded at the deep level. Authors' processing steps: With immunoSEQ giving junction-only sequences and no quality scores, filtering differed. The method was immunoSEQ multiplex PCR; TCRdb's version includes in-frame clones alone and lacks a portion of them. V and J calls and clone size come straight from that table; D and trimming were deduced from the DNA. The sample consists of roughly 1,000,000 clones, about 84% of them appearing once. The sample taken for sequencing was memory CD4+ T cells from PBMCs. Indicated subset: CD45RA-negative fraction. The chain combines TRBV19 with TRBJ1-5; 12 positions match TRBD1. The receptor was isolated from a man between 18 and 35 years old in good health. Some clones in this sample may be carry-over from other donors' samples. The CDR3 protein is CASSRAGQGAQPQHF. As DNA, the CDR3 is TGTGCCAGTAGTAGGGCGGGACAGGGGGCACAGCCCCAGCATTTT.